Given below is one T cell receptor beta chain in context. Its antigen is not identified. TCRdb analysed the RT-PCR reads with MiXCR anew, one entry per CDR3 protein. Of about 160,000 distinct CDR3 sequences in the sample, approximately 11% were seen once. This sample is drawn from a study of response to subunit inactivated influenza vaccine. Study-wide findings and caveats: That few new T cells are recruited by each seasonal influenza vaccination was the authors' suggestion.

CDR3 length: 15 residues. CDR1 is MGHRA and CDR2 is YSYEKL in the germline V gene. Between the trimmed V and J ends, which lost 1 base and 8 bases, there was a span of 14 bases. This rearrangement joins TRBV4-1 to TRBJ2-2; tentatively, D is TRBD1 or TRBD2 (5 bases each). The specimen comprised non-naive T cells sorted from PBMCs, sampled about 6 weeks after vaccination. The sequence was obtained from a man in his forties or fifties who received an inactivated influenza vaccine. CDR3 DNA sequence: TGCGCCAGCAGCCAAGTGACGGCCGGGGCTGGGGAGCTGTTTTTT. Translated, it gives CASSQVTAGAGELFF.